The 25 T cell receptor beta chains below were found in one sample sequenced in a study of T-cell memory formation after mild COVID-19. TCRdb re-called the 5' RACE reads through MiXCR, storing one row per CDR3 protein. The data contain hundreds of thousands of distinct CDR3 sequences, 16% of them singletons. The sequenced material came from PBMCs or a T cell subset sorted from them (not recorded which). These receptors all come from a man between 18 and 29 years old who had mild COVID-19 (a few samples of this study predate the infection). Cell type and time point are not known.

In its sample, this clonotype was seen a few times. The chain combines TRBV5-1 with TRBJ1-1; unclear D gene. Germline V gene lookup returns CDR1 SGHRS and CDR2 YFSETQ. The CDR3 runs 14 residues. Deletions cut 0 bases from V and 0 bases from J, with 6 bases between. CDR3 bases: TGCGCCAGCAGCTTGGGTCAGGTGAACACTGAAGCTTTCTTT. This codes for CASSLGQVNTEAFF.

The sample holds many counts of this clonotype. This chain uses TRBV27 with TRBJ1-2; a weak D match, TRBD1 (5 bases). V lost 7 bases, J lost 1 base, and 19 bases lay in between. Per the germline V gene, CDR1 is MNHEY and CDR2 is SMNVEV (reference sequence). This CDR3 has 16 amino acids. CDR3 region: CASTPSWGGGNYGYTF. The CDR3 DNA reads as TGTGCCAGCACCCCCTCTTGGGGGGGTGGTAACTATGGCTACACCTTC.

In this sample, this clonotype turned up a few times. This sequence joins TRBV7-2 and TRBJ2-5; 8 bases are shared with TRBD2. After removal of 5 bases from V and 1 base from J, the junction contained 3 bases not matched to a gene. Germline assignment: CDR1 SGHTA and CDR2 FQGNSA. This CDR3 has 14 amino acids. This chain's CDR3 is CASSRAGAQETQYF. CDR3 DNA: TGTGCCAGCAGCCGAGCGGGGGCCCAAGAGACCCAGTACTTC.

This clonotype was detected only a few times. In nucleotides, the CDR3 is TGTGCCAGCAGCTTAAGGATGGGGAACCAAGAGACCCAGTACTTC. Translation: CASSLRMGNQETQYF. The chain links TRBV7-9 to TRBJ2-5; D unclear. CDR1 is SEHNR and CDR2 is FQNEAQ in the germline V gene (reference sequence). V was pared by 2 bases and J by 0 bases, with 10 bases between. The CDR3 runs to 15 residues.

This clonotype came up a few times. J is TRBJ1-2 and V is TRBV6-2 or TRBV6-3, with D possibly TRBD1 on 6 matching bases. Trimming left V 6 bases short and J 1 base short, with 15 bases between. Germline CDR1 reads MNHEY; CDR2 reads SVGEGT. The CDR3 covers 15 residues. The CDR3 DNA is TGTGCCAGCAGCTTGGAAGGACAGTTTAACTATGGCTACACCTTC. It translates to CASSLEGQFNYGYTF.

This clonotype occurred many times. The chain carries TRBV5-1 and TRBJ2-5; D is perhaps TRBD1 (7 bases). Germline CDR1 SGHRS, CDR2 YFSETQ. This CDR3 spans 15 amino acids. V dropped 4 bases and J dropped 3 bases, with 16 bases sitting between them. CDR3 protein: CASSPQGGTEETQYF. The DNA of the CDR3 is TGCGCCAGCAGCCCACAAGGCGGGACAGAAGAGACCCAGTACTTC.

This clonotype was counted only a few times. The chain employs TRBV12-3 or TRBV12-4 and TRBJ2-7; D remains ambiguous. Between the trimmed V and J ends, which lost 2 bases and 0 bases, there was a span of 11 bases. This CDR3 spans 15 amino acids. The CDR3: CASSLRGTISYEQYV. Written as DNA, the CDR3 is TGTGCCAGCAGTTTAAGAGGTACCATCTCCTACGAGCAGTACGTC.

The sample holds many counts of this clonotype. V and J are TRBV7-2 and TRBJ2-1; D possibly corresponds to TRBD1 (5 bases). From germline, CDR1 is SGHTA and CDR2 FQGNSA. The CDR3 consists of 11 residues. Trimming shortened V by 3 bases and J by 10 bases, and 7 bases separated the two germline ends. The CDR3: CASSLPGEQFF. The DNA of the CDR3 is TGTGCCAGCAGCTTGCCAGGGGAGCAGTTCTTC.

The chain links TRBV10-3 to TRBJ2-3; 7 bases line up with TRBD2. The germline V gene encodes CDR1 ENHRY and CDR2 SYGVKD. After removal of 4 bases from V and 5 bases from J, the junction contained 9 bases not matched to a gene. CDR3 length: 15 amino acids. CDR3 in DNA: TGTGCCATCAGTGCCAGGGAGGGGCGGGGAGATACGCAGTATTTT. Encoded protein: CAISAREGRGDTQYF.

The chain links TRBV18 to TRBJ1-3; unclear D gene. Trimming took 3 bases from V and 6 from J, leaving 9 bases between them. This CDR3 contains 13 residues. Looked up from germline, CDR1 is KGHSH and CDR2 is LQKENI. Written as DNA, the CDR3 is TGTGCCAGCTCACCTGGGGAAGAAAACACCATATATTTT. Translating gives CASSPGEENTIYF.

In its sample, this clonotype was seen a few times. This chain uses TRBV2 with TRBJ2-3; weak D call: TRBD2 (6 bases). Germline V gene lookup returns CDR1 SNHLY and CDR2 FYNNEI. The V end lost 4 bases, the J end lost 7 bases, and 12 bases lay between the germline ends. The CDR3 has 13 residues. CDR3 residues: CASSGQTRNTQYF. The CDR3 DNA follows: TGTGCCAGCAGTGGACAGACTAGGAATACGCAGTATTTT.

The chain carries TRBV7-2 and TRBJ2-1; no clear D. Germline CDR1 and CDR2: SGHTA and FQGNSA. This CDR3 has 12 amino acids. V lost 4 bases and J 9 bases, leaving 10 bases between the germline ends. For the CDR3, the DNA is TGTGCCAGCAGCTCCACGACTCTTGAGCAGTTCTTC. Residues: CASSSTTLEQFF. Full variable domain (remainder filled in from reference TRBV7-2 and TRBJ2-1): GAGVSQSPSNKVTEKGKDVELRCDPISGHTALYWYRQSLGQGLEFLIYFQGNSAPDKSGLPSDRFSAERTGGSVSTLTIQRTQQEDSAVYLCASSSTTLEQFFGPGTRLTVL.

This clonotype has only a few counts. This chain connects TRBV7-9 to TRBJ2-1; 7 nucleotides line up with TRBD2. V gave up 4 bases and J gave up 10 bases; unmatched junction bases: 10. The length of the CDR3 is 14 residues. Germline-derived CDR1 and CDR2 are SEHNR and FQNEAQ (reference sequence). CDR3 sequence: CASSWGLREEEQFF. In DNA, the CDR3 is TGTGCCAGCAGCTGGGGACTAAGGGAGGAGGAGCAGTTCTTC.

This clonotype was found many times. An end of the junction differs from the germline gene, which may be a read error. The rearrangement joins TRBV7-9 to TRBJ1-5; 8 bases line up with TRBD1. The CDR3 sequence is 15 residues long. Germline CDR1 SEHNR, CDR2 FQNEAQ (reference sequence). The CDR3 DNA reads TGCGCCAGCAGCCCCGGGACAGGAGCTAATCAGCCCCAGCATTTT. It yields the protein CASSPGTGANQPQHF.

This clonotype was observed a handful of times. The chain carries TRBV12-3 or TRBV12-4 and TRBJ1-2; 8 bases are shared with TRBD1. The CDR3 extends over 14 amino acids. Trimming took 3 bases from V and 10 from J; bases not matched to a gene: 10. This CDR3 is CASSFGGTGSHYTF. The CDR3 DNA follows: TGTGCCAGCAGTTTCGGAGGGACAGGCTCGCACTACACCTTC.

This clonotype appeared a few times. J is TRBJ1-2 and V is TRBV5-1; 9 bases fit TRBD1. CDR3 length equals 15 residues. V shed 3 bases, J shed 2 bases, and the junction held 5 bases outside the gene matches. The germline V gene encodes CDR1 SGHRS and CDR2 YFSETQ. CDR3 nucleotides: TGCGCCAGCAGCTCCGGGACAGGGTTCAACTATGGCTACACCTTC. Its translation is CASSSGTGFNYGYTF.

V is TRBV12-3 or TRBV12-4 and J is TRBJ2-1, with D unclear. Trimming left V 3 bases short and J 14 bases short, with 17 bases between. The CDR3 totals 13 residues. The CDR3: CASSFRASTTEFF. CDR3 nucleotides: TGTGCCAGCAGTTTCCGGGCCTCCACCACGGAGTTCTTC.

The chain uses TRBV5-1 and TRBJ1-4; D possibly corresponds to TRBD1 (6 bases). The CDR3 totals 14 residues. Germline lookup yields CDR1 SGHRS and CDR2 YFSETQ. With 4 bases removed from V and 5 bases from J, the gap between germline ends came to 12 bases. The CDR3 region is CASSADRTNEKLFF. The CDR3 DNA reads as TGCGCCAGCAGCGCCGACAGGACGAATGAAAAACTGTTTTTT.

The sample holds a few counts of this clonotype. CDR3 sequence: CASRERSNGYTF. DNA of the CDR3: TGTGCCAGCAGGGAAAGAAGTAATGGCTACACCTTC. The chain carries TRBV2 and TRBJ1-2; D remains ambiguous. V was trimmed by 6 bases and J by 6 bases, leaving 11 bases between them. CDR1 is SNHLY and CDR2 is FYNNEI in the germline V gene. The CDR3 loop spans 12 amino acids.

This clonotype was counted once. The chain combines TRBV7-6 with TRBJ2-1; 8 nucleotides agree with TRBD1. CDR3 length: 17 residues. Trimming removed 4 bases from V and 4 bases from J; junction bases left unmatched: 12. The germline V gene has CDR1 SGHVS and CDR2 FNYEAQ. The CDR3 protein is CASSSPGDRGTYNEQFF. The CDR3 DNA follows: TGTGCCAGCAGCTCCCCCGGAGACAGGGGCACATACAATGAGCAGTTCTTC.

This sequence joins TRBV15 and TRBJ1-5; TRBD1 might be the D (6 bases). V lost 0 bases, J lost 9 bases, and 15 bases lay in between. CDR1 is LNHNV, CDR2 YYDKDF, per germline (reference sequence). The CDR3 spans 15 residues. CDR3 in amino acids: CATSRDRGRARPQHF. The CDR3 DNA is TGTGCCACCAGCAGAGACAGGGGTAGGGCCCGGCCCCAGCATTTT. Drawing the rest from reference TRBV15 and TRBJ1-5, the complete variable domain is DAMVIQNPRYQVTQFGKPVTLSCSQTLNHNVMYWYQQKSSQAPKLLFHYYDKDFNNEADTPDNFQSRRPNTSFCFLDIRSPGLGDTAMYLCATSRDRGRARPQHFGDGTRLSIL.

This chain links TRBV6-2 or TRBV6-3 with TRBJ2-3; D perhaps matches TRBD1 (6 bases). Trimming took off 5 bases at V and 2 bases at J, with 11 bases between the two ends. Germline loops: CDR1 MNHEY, CDR2 SVGEGT. The CDR3 runs 14 residues. The CDR3 coding sequence is TGTGCCAGCAGTCTACGGACAGTCACAGATACGCAGTATTTT. Translated: CASSLRTVTDTQYF.

This clonotype was found a few times. This chain joins TRBV7-2 and TRBJ1-4; tentatively, D is TRBD1 (6 bases). Germline loops: CDR1 SGHTA, CDR2 FQGNSA. With 7 bases removed from V and 7 bases from J, the gap between germline ends came to 16 bases. This CDR3 comprises 14 residues. The CDR3 DNA follows: TGTGCCAGCACGAGTGGGGGGCGAGGTGAAAAACTGTTTTTT. It translates to CASTSGGRGEKLFF.

The rearrangement uses TRBV6-6 and TRBJ1-2, with 7 bases matching TRBD1. The CDR3 runs to 14 residues. From germline, CDR1 is MNHNY and CDR2 SVGAGI (reference sequence). V was clipped by 2 bases and J by 5 bases; unmatched bases: 5. CDR3: CASSYLGQAYGYTF. CDR3 nucleotide sequence: TGTGCCAGCAGTTACCTTGGACAGGCTTATGGCTACACCTTC.

This clonotype was seen a few times. The gene calls are TRBV7-9 and TRBJ2-1, with TRBD2 as a possible D gene (6 bases). Deletions cut 5 bases from V and 0 bases from J, with 17 bases between. CDR1 SEHNR and CDR2 FQNEAQ come from the germline V gene (reference sequence). The CDR3 has 17 residues. The CDR3 sequence: CASSPSLATSSYNEQFF. CDR3 sequence (DNA): TGTGCCAGCAGCCCATCTCTAGCGACGAGCTCCTACAATGAGCAGTTCTTC.